The 27 T cell receptor beta chains in this list originate from one sample, sequenced in a study of cytomegalovirus exposure and HLA in healthy donors. PCR primers comprised 60 Vbeta and 13 Jbeta primers. Data came from immunoSEQ multiplex PCR; TCRdb stores just in-frame clones and leaves some out. The repertoire table contains some 130,000 clones. The source material was PBMCs. These receptors were obtained from a woman aged 55-75 years in good health and CMV-seronegative.

The CDR3 loop is CASSPGEAGSYEQYF. In DNA, the CDR3 is TGCGCCAGCAGTCCCGGCGAGGCCGGATCCTACGAGCAGTACTTC. The rearrangement joins TRBV10-1 to TRBJ2-7; D remains ambiguous. The CDR3 extends over 15 amino acids. V lost 5 bases, J lost 1 base, and 15 bases lay in between. Germline CDR1 WNHNN, CDR2 SYGVQD (reference sequence).

The V gene is TRBV6-5, the J gene TRBJ1-2; no clear D. Germline-derived CDR1 and CDR2 are MNHEY and SVGAGI. CDR3 length equals 14 residues. V lost 0 bases and J lost 6, with 11 bases in between. For the CDR3, the DNA is TGTGCCAGCAGTTACTCAGGTCGGGAACATGGCTACACCTTC. Its protein product is CASSYSGREHGYTF.

The chain combines TRBV15 with TRBJ2-7, with D maybe TRBD2 (6 bases). V was shortened by 0 bases and J by 3 bases, with 9 bases between the two germline ends. This CDR3 is 14 amino acids long. The germline CDR1 and CDR2 sequences are LNHNV and YYDKDF (reference sequence). For the CDR3, the DNA is TGTGCCACCAGCAGAGATGTGACTAGCTACGAGCAGTACTTC. Its protein is CATSRDVTSYEQYF.

V gene TRBV7-9 combines with J gene TRBJ1-5; D call uncertain. In germline, CDR1 is SEHNR, CDR2 FQNEAQ (reference sequence). V lost 1 base and J 2 bases, leaving 15 bases between the germline ends. This CDR3 comprises 17 residues. Written as DNA, the CDR3 is TGTGCCAGCAGCTTAGTGGGTGAGGGAGTAGGCAATCAGCCCCAGCATTTT. Its protein is CASSLVGEGVGNQPQHF.

V is TRBV25-1 and J is TRBJ2-2; 11 nucleotides agree with TRBD1. The germline V gene has CDR1 MGHDK and CDR2 SYGVNS. This CDR3 is 15 amino acids long. The V and J ends lost 4 bases and 4 bases, in that order; junction bases with no gene match: 2. CDR3 bases: TGTGCCAGCAGTGGGGACAGGGGGTTCACCGGGGAGCTGTTTTTT. Amino acids: CASSGDRGFTGELFF. The full variable domain, completed using reference TRBV25-1 and TRBJ2-2, is EADIYQTPRYLVIGTGKKITLECSQTMGHDKMYWYQQDPGMELHLIHYSYGVNSTEKGDLSSESTVSRIRTEHFPLTLESARPSHTSQYLCASSGDRGFTGELFFGEGSRLTVL.

The gene calls are TRBV2 and TRBJ1-3; 8 bases fit TRBD1. The V gene's germline CDR1 is SNHLY and CDR2 FYNNEI. CDR3 size: 14 residues. With V trimmed by 7 bases and J by 2 bases, 4 bases remained unmatched. CDR3 DNA: TGTGCCAGCAACTTACAGGGGGCTGGAAACACCATATATTTT. Translating it yields CASNLQGAGNTIYF. Full variable domain (missing parts from reference TRBV2 and TRBJ1-3): EPEVTQTPSHQVTQMGQEVILRCVPISNHLYFYWYRQILGQKVEFLVSFYNNEISEKSEIFDDQFSVERPDGSNFTLKIRSTKLEDSAMYFCASNLQGAGNTIYFGEGSWLTVV.

The chain is built from TRBV6-1 and TRBJ2-7; 11 nucleotides align to TRBD1. This CDR3 has 16 amino acids. Germline lookup yields CDR1 MNHNS and CDR2 SASEGT. Losses at the gene ends were 4 bases for V and 2 bases for J; bases not matched to a gene: 7. CDR3 protein: CASSGGTGGETYEQYF. CDR3 nucleotide sequence: TGTGCCAGCAGTGGGGGGACAGGGGGTGAAACCTACGAGCAGTACTTC.

This chain uses TRBV6-1 with TRBJ2-5; 10 bases fit TRBD2. The V segment lost 6 bases and the J segment 1 base; nucleotides outside the gene matches: 2. CDR1 and CDR2 from the germline V gene are MNHNS and SASEGT. CDR3 length equals 14 residues. CDR3 in DNA: TGTGCCAGCAGCGGACTAGCGGCCCAAGAGACCCAGTACTTC. It specifies CASSGLAAQETQYF.

On this clone itself: This likely comes from a read error, as the CDR3 has no conserved phenylalanine or tryptophan at its end. The DNA is omitted, as the CDR3 cannot be located on it reliably, and the CDR3 follows TCRdb's listing. The J gene is TRBJ1-3, the V gene TRBV21-1; the DNA was not compared with TRBD1, the D call given in the table. TRBV21-1 is designated a pseudogene. Both ends counted, the CDR3 spans 11 residues. The CDR3 spells CASRSKAGLGL.

The chain carries TRBV9 and TRBJ2-3; 9 nucleotides line up with TRBD2. This CDR3 comprises 19 residues. Germline lookup yields CDR1 SGDLS and CDR2 YYNGEE. Trimming took 0 bases from V and 5 from J; bases not matched to a gene: 16. As DNA, the CDR3 is TGTGCCAGCAGCGTAGGCAGGGGTGGGCTAGCGGGGATGATAGATACGCAGTATTTT. Protein sequence: CASSVGRGGLAGMIDTQYF.

The V gene is TRBV5-8, the J gene TRBJ2-1, with TRBD2 matching over 8 bases. This CDR3 spans 16 amino acids. After removal of 0 bases from V and 2 bases from J, the junction contained 4 bases not matched to a gene. Germline V lookup: CDR1 SGHTS, CDR2 YDEGEE. CDR3 nucleotide sequence: TGTGCCAGCAGCTTGGTGATAGCGGGAACCTACAATGAGCAGTTCTTC. Encoded protein: CASSLVIAGTYNEQFF.

V and J are TRBV7-3 and TRBJ2-2; 15 nucleotides agree with TRBD2. The V segment lost 0 bases and the J segment 3 bases; nucleotides outside the gene matches: 5. Germline assignment: CDR1 SGHTA and CDR2 FQGTGA. This CDR3 has 19 residues. In DNA form, the CDR3 reads TGTGCCAGCAGCTTAACGGGGACTAGCGGGAGGATTGACACCGGGGAGCTGTTTTTT. It translates to CASSLTGTSGRIDTGELFF.

For this clone: The junction shows a germline mismatch at one end, possibly a read error. V gene TRBV28 combines with J gene TRBJ2-7; D is unclear. This CDR3 comprises 11 residues. CDR1 and CDR2 from the germline V gene are MDHEN and SYDVKM. The CDR3, as DNA: TGTGCCAGCAGTTTATCCTTCGAGCAGTACTTC. This gives the protein CASSLSFEQYF.

V and J are TRBV23-1 and TRBJ2-7, with D possibly TRBD1 on 6 matching bases. TRBV23-1 counts as an open reading frame of uncertain function. The CDR3 covers 14 residues. V gave up 3 bases and J gave up 5 bases, with 14 bases separating them. The CDR3 sequence is CASSQQQGTHEQYF. In DNA, the CDR3 is TGCGCCAGCAGTCAGCAACAGGGAACCCACGAGCAGTACTTC.

V is TRBV4-1 and J is TRBJ2-7; 9 bases are shared with TRBD2. The CDR3 is 16 residues long. Germline V gene lookup returns CDR1 MGHRA and CDR2 YSYEKL. V shed 0 bases, J shed 6 bases, and the junction held 9 bases outside the gene matches. CDR3 loop: CASSQDLMAGGPEQYF. In DNA form, the CDR3 reads TGCGCCAGCAGCCAAGATCTTATGGCGGGAGGGCCCGAGCAGTACTTC.

J is TRBJ2-5 and V is TRBV5-1; no clear D. The CDR3 runs to 12 residues. Germline lookup yields CDR1 SGHRS and CDR2 YFSETQ. The V and J ends lost 2 bases and 5 bases respectively, with 7 bases between them. CDR3 sequence reads: CASSFERETQYF. In DNA, the CDR3 is TGCGCCAGCAGCTTCGAGAGGGAGACCCAGTACTTC.

This chain uses TRBV7-9 with TRBJ2-7, with D maybe TRBD2 (6 bases). V was shortened by 5 bases and J by 3 bases, with 20 bases between the two germline ends. Looked up from germline, CDR1 is SEHNR and CDR2 is FQNEAQ (reference sequence). The CDR3 has 16 residues. The CDR3 DNA is TGTGCCAGCAGCAGGGAGGTCGGGAAACACCGCTACGAGCAGTACTTC. Amino acids: CASSREVGKHRYEQYF. The complete variable domain, with remaining parts taken from reference TRBV7-9 and TRBJ2-7, reads DTGVSQNPRHKITKRGQNVTFRCDPISEHNRLYWYRQTLGQGPEFLTYFQNEAQLEKSRLLSDRFSAERPKGSFSTLEIQRTEQGDSAMYLCASSREVGKHRYEQYFGPGTRLTVT.

The chain joins TRBV11-2 to TRBJ2-7; 8 bases agree with TRBD2. Germline values: CDR1 SGHAT, CDR2 FQNNGV. The CDR3 contains 16 residues. The trim removed 0 bases at V and 3 bases at J, leaving 7 bases unmatched. CDR3 DNA sequence: TGTGCCAGCAGCTTAGATCCGGGACTAGAAGTCTACGAGCAGTACTTC. Protein: CASSLDPGLEVYEQYF.

Here the CDR3 DNA reads TGTGCCAGTAGTTCATCCAGGGGGCCCTACGAGCAGTACTTC. It codes for CASSSSRGPYEQYF. The J gene is TRBJ2-7, the V gene TRBV19, with 8 bases lining up with TRBD1. After removal of 5 bases from V and 2 bases from J, the junction contained 5 bases not matched to a gene. In germline, CDR1 is LNHDA, CDR2 SQIVND (reference sequence). CDR3 size: 14 residues.

This rearrangement joins TRBV7-6 to TRBJ1-6; D ambiguous. V was pared by 3 bases and J by 8 bases, with 11 bases between. The germline CDR1 and CDR2 sequences are SGHVS and FNYEAQ. This CDR3 is 14 amino acids long. CDR3 residues: CASSFSSTDSPLHF. The CDR3 bases are TGTGCCAGCAGCTTTAGCTCGACGGATTCACCCCTCCACTTT. Variable domain in full (rest from reference TRBV7-6 and TRBJ1-6): GAGVSQSPRYKVTKRGQDVALRCDPISGHVSLYWYRQALGQGPEFLTYFNYEAQQDKSGLPNDRFSAERPEGSISTLTIQRTEQRDSAMYRCASSFSSTDSPLHFGNGTRLTVT.

This rearrangement joins TRBV29-1 to TRBJ2-1, with 8 nucleotides matching TRBD2. Germline assignment: CDR1 SQVTM and CDR2 ANQGSEA. The V segment lost 3 bases and the J segment 8 bases; nucleotides outside the gene matches: 9. The CDR3 contains 14 residues. The CDR3 region has the DNA TGCAGCGTTGAGGGGGCGGGAGGTGGCGATGAGCAGTTCTTC. Its translation: CSVEGAGGGDEQFF.

The rearrangement joins TRBV27 to TRBJ2-3; TRBD2 agrees at 13 bases. Trimming at V came to 3 bases and at J to 1 base, leaving 7 bases not matched to a gene. Germline CDR1 reads MNHEY; CDR2 reads SMNVEV (reference sequence). This CDR3 region has 18 residues. CDR3 sequence: CASSLLGLAGRGTDTQYF. CDR3 nucleotide sequence: TGTGCCAGCAGTTTGCTGGGACTAGCGGGGCGAGGCACAGATACGCAGTATTTT.

V is TRBV28 and J is TRBJ1-1; maybe TRBD1 (5 bases). This CDR3 comprises 16 residues. Germline CDR1 reads MDHEN; CDR2 reads SYDVKM. Trimming took 4 bases from V and 4 from J, leaving 19 bases between them. The CDR3: CASSSRRGFGVTEAFF. CDR3 DNA: TGTGCCAGCAGTTCACGAAGGGGCTTCGGTGTCACTGAAGCTTTCTTT.

Judged by frequency, this clone is medium-sized. The CDR3 DNA sequence: TGTGCCATCAGTGAGTCGAGACAGGGGGTTCCCCAGCAGTACTTC. It yields the protein CAISESRQGVPQQYF. The rearrangement links TRBV10-3 to TRBJ2-7; TRBD1 matches at 9 bases. The CDR3 loop spans 15 amino acids. J was trimmed by 8 bases and V by 0 bases; bases with no gene match: 8. Germline CDR1 is ENHRY and CDR2 is SYGVKD.

V gene TRBV6-6 combines with J gene TRBJ2-1; 9 nucleotides align to TRBD2. The V segment lost 7 bases and the J segment 7 bases; nucleotides outside the gene matches: 8. From germline, CDR1 is MNHNY and CDR2 SVGAGI (reference sequence). CDR3 length equals 14 residues. CDR3 loop: CASKPWTSANEQFF. The CDR3 nucleotides read TGTGCCAGCAAACCGTGGACTAGCGCTAATGAGCAGTTCTTC.

Concerning this clone itself: At one end, the junction sequence differs from germline, possibly due to a read error. The genes are TRBV7-3 and TRBJ1-2, with a weak D call TRBD1 (5 bases). Germline V gene lookup returns CDR1 SGHTA and CDR2 FQGTGA. The CDR3 runs 18 residues. The CDR3 reads CASSVTPQEGRGGGGYTF. For the CDR3, the DNA is TGTGCCAGCAGCGTAACACCTCAGGAAGGAAGGGGCGGGGGTGGCTACACCTTC.

This sequence joins TRBV10-3 and TRBJ1-5, with a tentative D call TRBD1 (5 bases). This CDR3 is built from 13 residues. Trimming left V 7 bases short and J 3 bases short, with 10 bases between. Germline-derived CDR1 and CDR2 are ENHRY and SYGVKD. The CDR3 is CAITRTLNQPQHF. As DNA, the CDR3 is TGTGCCATCACCCGGACACTCAATCAGCCCCAGCATTTT.